This is a list of T cell receptor beta chains from one sample in a study of blood T cells in healthy people across ages. TCRdb re-derived calls from the 5' RACE reads in MiXCR, one entry per CDR3 protein. The sample consists of 2 million or so distinct CDR3 sequences, 49% of them appearing once. The sample comprised blood. All receptors come from a woman aged 40 to 50 in good health. The CDR3 runs from the conserved cysteine through the conserved F or W. Fields, in order: clone size, D gene, J gene, V gene, CDR3 protein, CDR3 DNA. A D gene is named only where the DNA matches it firmly. Expanded clones are given a class, and other clones once, few, many or no size at all.

NA,NA,TRBJ2-1,TRBV7-2,CASSLGGAGRGEQFF,TGTGCCAGCAGCTTAGGGGGGGCAGGACGTGGTGAGCAGTTCTTC
NA,TRBD2,TRBJ2-7,TRBV7-8,CASSLRQRGGYEQYF,TGTGCCAGCAGCCTAAGACAGCGGGGGGGTTACGAGCAGTACTTC
NA,TRBD1,TRBJ1-5,TRBV10-3,CAISQGAWGNQPQHF,TGTGCCATCAGCCAGGGGGCTTGGGGCAATCAGCCCCAGCATTTT
many,TRBD2,TRBJ2-3,TRBV4-3,CASSLKRTSGEPSTDTQYF,TGCGCCAGCAGCCTAAAACGGACTAGCGGGGAACCGAGCACAGATACGCAGTATTTT
few,NA,TRBJ2-7,TRBV28,CATSGGVGYEQYF,TGTGCCACATCTGGGGGTGTGGGGTACGAGCAGTACTTC
once,NA,TRBJ2-5,TRBV20-1,CSARQLARVFETQYF,TGCAGTGCTAGACAACTCGCCAGGGTTTTTGAGACCCAGTACTTC
NA,TRBD1,TRBJ1-1,TRBV7-2,CASSSQGALNKAFF,TGTGCCAGCAGCTCACAGGGGGCGCTTAACAAGGCTTTCTTT
NA,NA,TRBJ2-3,TRBV9,CASSVQAAPTDTQYF,TGTGCCAGCAGCGTACAAGCGGCCCCCACAGATACGCAGTATTTT
NA,TRBD1,TRBJ1-2,TRBV29-1,CSVYLEGADYGYTF,TGCAGCGTGTATCTGGAGGGGGCCGACTATGGCTACACCTTC
NA,TRBD2,TRBJ2-1,TRBV10-3,CAISWTSGGAGEQFF,TGTGCCATCAGTTGGACTAGCGGGGGGGCCGGGGAGCAGTTCTTC
NA,TRBD2,TRBJ2-1,TRBV4-1,CASSQVTSGGASEQFF,TGCGCCAGCAGCCAAGTAACTAGCGGGGGGGCCAGTGAGCAGTTCTTC
few,NA,TRBJ2-3,TRBV7-3,CASSSEQGIRTDTQYF,TGTGCCAGCAGCTCTGAACAGGGTATTAGGACAGATACGCAGTATTTT
NA,TRBD2,TRBJ2-3,TRBV12-3/TRBV12-4,CASSFSPSGGGDTQYF,TGTGCCAGCAGTTTTTCGCCGAGCGGGGGGGGAGATACGCAGTATTTT
NA,TRBD2,TRBJ2-1,TRBV6-5,CASSYSLAGELSYNEQFF,TGTGCCAGCAGTTACTCGCTAGCGGGGGAACTTAGCTACAATGAGCAGTTCTTC
NA,NA,TRBJ1-2,TRBV19,CASSDVGHLNYGYTF,TGTGCCAGTAGCGACGTGGGACACCTTAACTATGGCTACACCTTC
NA,NA,TRBJ2-3,TRBV4-1,CASSQVPGRAQDTQYF,TGCGCCAGCAGCCAAGTCCCCGGCAGGGCCCAAGATACGCAGTATTTT
NA,TRBD2,TRBJ2-5,TRBV12-3/TRBV12-4,CASSLALGGGHQETQYF,TGTGCCAGCAGTTTAGCGCTCGGCGGGGGGCACCAAGAGACCCAGTACTTC
NA,NA,TRBJ2-1,TRBV7-9,CASSFQGRDYNEQFF,TGTGCCAGCAGCTTCCAGGGTCGAGACTACAATGAGCAGTTCTTC
NA,TRBD2,TRBJ2-3,TRBV7-2,CASSQGLAGGLVSTDTQYF,TGTGCCAGCAGCCAGGGACTAGCGGGGGGGCTCGTCAGCACAGATACGCAGTATTTT
NA,NA,TRBJ2-7,TRBV10-1,CGEGEQYF,TGCGGGGAAGGCGAGCAGTACTTC
NA,NA,TRBJ2-7,TRBV4-2,CASSQEVIAALRNEQYF,TGTGCCAGCAGCCAAGAAGTCATAGCGGCTCTAAGGAACGAGCAGTACTTC
NA,NA,TRBJ1-2,TRBV5-1,CASSLEFQGNGYTF,TGCGCCAGCAGCTTGGAGTTCCAGGGAAATGGCTACACCTTC
NA,NA,TRBJ1-4,TRBV6-1,CASSERPREKLFF,TGTGCCAGCAGTGAGCGGCCTCGTGAAAAACTGTTTTTT
once,TRBD1,TRBJ1-6,TRBV6-2/TRBV6-3,CASSDRDRDYNSPLHF,TGTGCCAGCAGTGACCGGGACAGGGACTATAATTCACCCCTCCACTTT
NA,NA,TRBJ1-4,TRBV4-3,CASSQEPGTAEKLFF,TGCGCCAGCAGCCAAGAGCCGGGGACGGCTGAAAAACTGTTTTTT
once,NA,TRBJ2-1,TRBV4-1,CASSQGGSWSSYNEQFF,TGCGCCAGCAGCCAAGGAGGCAGCTGGAGCTCCTACAATGAGCAGTTCTTC
few,TRBD1,TRBJ2-7,TRBV7-8,CASRGTASLYEQYF,TGTGCCAGCAGAGGGACAGCGAGCCTGTACGAGCAGTACTTC
many,NA,TRBJ2-2,TRBV29-1,CSVYAGDTGELFF,TGCAGCGTTTATGCCGGAGACACCGGGGAGCTGTTTTTT